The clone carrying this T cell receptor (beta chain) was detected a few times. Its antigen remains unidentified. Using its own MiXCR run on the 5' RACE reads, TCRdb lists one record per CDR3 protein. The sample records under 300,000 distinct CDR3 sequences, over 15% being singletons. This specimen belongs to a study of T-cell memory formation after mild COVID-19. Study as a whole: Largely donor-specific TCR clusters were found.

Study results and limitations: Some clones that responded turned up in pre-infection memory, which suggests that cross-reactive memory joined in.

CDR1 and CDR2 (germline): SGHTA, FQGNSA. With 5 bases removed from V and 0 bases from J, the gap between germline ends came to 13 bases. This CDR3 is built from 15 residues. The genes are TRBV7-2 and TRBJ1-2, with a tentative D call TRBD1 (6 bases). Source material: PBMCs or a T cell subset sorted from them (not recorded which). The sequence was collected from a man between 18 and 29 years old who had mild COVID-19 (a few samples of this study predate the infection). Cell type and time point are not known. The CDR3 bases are TGTGCCAGCAGCCGAACGACAGGCCCTAACTATGGCTACACCTTC. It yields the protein CASSRTTGPNYGYTF.